A single sample gave rise to the 30 T cell receptor beta chains below, sequenced in a study of blood T cell repertoires in COVID-19. Measured with immunoSEQ multiplex PCR; TCRdb has only the in-frame clones, and not every one. The sample includes 150,000 to 200,000 clones, around nine tenths of them seen just once. What was sequenced was peripheral blood. These receptors all stem from a man aged 70 or older with acute or convalescent COVID-19.

The V gene is TRBV19, the J gene TRBJ2-1; D perhaps matches TRBD2 (7 bases). Germline V lookup: CDR1 LNHDA, CDR2 SQIVND (reference sequence). Deletions cut 3 bases from V and 3 bases from J, with 15 bases between. The CDR3 has 16 residues. The CDR3 nucleotides read TGTGCCAGTAGTATCACCCGGGGGGCTAACTACAATGAGCAGTTCTTC. It specifies CASSITRGANYNEQFF.

The chain couples TRBV29-1 to TRBJ1-1, with a possible D match to TRBD1 (6 bases). The CDR3 has 14 amino acids. Looked up from germline, CDR1 is SQVTM and CDR2 is ANQGSEA. The V and J ends lost 7 bases and 4 bases respectively, with 19 bases between them. The CDR3 bases are TGCAGCGCCTTGATAGGACAGAGGTCCACTGAAGCTTTCTTT. Translating gives CSALIGQRSTEAFF.

The chain has TRBV30 and TRBJ1-6; no clear D gene. Germline CDR1 reads GTSNPN; CDR2 reads SVGIG (reference sequence). The CDR3 is 12 amino acids. V dropped 3 bases and J dropped 14 bases, with 14 bases sitting between them. The CDR3 DNA follows: TGTGCCTGGAGGCTAGAGGCGGTGGCCCTCCACTTT. Translating it yields CAWRLEAVALHF.

The chain carries TRBV29-1 and TRBJ2-5, with D tentatively TRBD1 (6 bases). The germline gives CDR1 SQVTM, CDR2 ANQGSEA. The CDR3 has 14 residues. V lost 2 bases and J lost 1, with 11 bases in between. The CDR3 loop is CSVEPPDSQETQYF. The CDR3 DNA sequence: TGCAGCGTTGAACCTCCGGACAGCCAAGAGACCCAGTACTTC.

The V call is TRBV12-3 or TRBV12-4, the J call TRBJ1-2; D is ambiguous. The CDR3 is made up of 13 amino acids. V shed 5 bases and J shed 8 bases, with 15 bases lying between them. The CDR3 DNA is TGTGCCAGCAGTCCGGGGAGGGTGTCAGGCTACACCTTC. This sequence encodes CASSPGRVSGYTF.

Remarks on this clone: The same CDR3 is also encoded by other DNA sequences in this sample. The J gene is TRBJ2-3, the V gene TRBV28; D perhaps matches TRBD2 (5 bases). Germline values: CDR1 MDHEN, CDR2 SYDVKM. The CDR3 length is 12 residues. Trimming cost V 8 bases and J 2 bases, with 8 bases left between them. CDR3 residues: CASEGSTDTQYF. The CDR3 coding sequence is TGTGCCAGCGAGGGATCCACAGATACGCAGTATTTT.

This chain connects TRBV25-1 to TRBJ1-4; D gene uncertain. Germline CDR1 and CDR2: MGHDK and SYGVNS. Trimming shortened V by 1 base and J by 8 bases, and 23 bases separated the two germline ends. The CDR3 loop spans 18 amino acids. The CDR3 loop is CASSESLGGRTNQEKLFF. CDR3 DNA: TGTGCCAGCAGTGAATCCCTGGGTGGGAGGACTAATCAGGAAAAACTGTTTTTT. Together with reference TRBV25-1 and TRBJ1-4, the CDR3 gives the full variable domain: EADIYQTPRYLVIGTGKKITLECSQTMGHDKMYWYQQDPGMELHLIHYSYGVNSTEKGDLSSESTVSRIRTEHFPLTLESARPSHTSQYLCASSESLGGRTNQEKLFFGSGTQLSVL.

J is TRBJ2-1 and V is TRBV27; D possibly corresponds to TRBD2 (6 bases). The germline V gene has CDR1 MNHEY and CDR2 SMNVEV (reference sequence). V lost 2 bases to trimming and J lost 8 bases, with 25 bases between them. The CDR3 sequence is 18 residues long. The CDR3 coding sequence is TGTGCCAGCAGTTTACGACCCGGCGGGTGGGGGAGGTTGGATGAGCAGTTCTTC. It specifies CASSLRPGGWGRLDEQFF.

V gene TRBV5-1 combines with J gene TRBJ2-7; possibly TRBD1 for D (6 bases). The CDR3 contains 12 residues. V lost 1 base and J 5 bases, leaving 7 bases between the germline ends. The germline V gene has CDR1 SGHRS and CDR2 YFSETQ. The CDR3 reads CASSLTGNEQYF. The CDR3, as DNA: TGCGCCAGCAGCTTGACAGGGAACGAGCAGTACTTC.

The rearrangement links TRBV9 to TRBJ2-1, with 7 bases lining up with TRBD2. Unmatched junction bases numbered 10, after V lost 4 bases and J lost 0 bases. The CDR3 is 17 residues long. In germline, CDR1 is SGDLS, CDR2 YYNGEE. Written as DNA, the CDR3 is TGTGCCAGCAGCTTCTCATGGGGGGGGAGCTCCTACAATGAGCAGTTCTTC. It yields the protein CASSFSWGGSSYNEQFF. The variable domain in full, completed from reference TRBV9 and TRBJ2-1, reads DSGVTQTPKHLITATGQRVTLRCSPRSGDLSVYWYQQSLDQGLQFLIQYYNGEERAKGNILERFSAQQFPDLHSELNLSSLELGDSALYFCASSFSWGGSSYNEQFFGPGTRLTVL.

J is TRBJ2-4 and V is TRBV5-1; the D is unclear. This CDR3 has 13 residues. The germline gives CDR1 SGHRS, CDR2 YFSETQ. Trimming removed 0 bases at V and 7 bases at J, with 8 bases between. As DNA, the CDR3 is TGCGCCAGCAGCTTGGGAGACATTAACATTCAGTACTTC. The encoded protein is CASSLGDINIQYF.

This chain joins TRBV2 and TRBJ2-7; D perhaps matches TRBD1 (7 bases). Germline CDR1 and CDR2: SNHLY and FYNNEI. The CDR3 spans 14 residues. V was trimmed by 8 bases and J by 3 bases, leaving 17 bases between them. The CDR3 nucleotides read TGTGCCAGCGGAGGGACAGTGGGTGTCTACGAGCAGTACTTC. Protein product: CASGGTVGVYEQYF.

The genes are TRBV5-1 and TRBJ2-1; D remains ambiguous. Trimming removed 0 bases at V and 7 bases at J, with 8 bases between. Germline lookup yields CDR1 SGHRS and CDR2 YFSETQ. The CDR3 totals 13 residues. CDR3 bases: TGCGCCAGCAGCTTGGCCCCTCAGAATGAGCAGTTCTTC. Its protein product is CASSLAPQNEQFF. Full variable domain (rest looked up from reference TRBV5-1 and TRBJ2-1): KAGVTQTPRYLIKTRGQQVTLSCSPISGHRSVSWYQQTPGQGLQFLFEYFSETQRNKGNFPGRFSGRQFSNSRSEMNVSTLELGDSALYLCASSLAPQNEQFFGPGTRLTVL.

The chain combines TRBV7-3 with TRBJ2-2; weak D call: TRBD1 (6 bases). V lost 5 bases, J lost 4 bases, and 17 bases lay in between. The CDR3 totals 16 residues. Germline CDR1 is SGHTA and CDR2 is FQGTGA. The CDR3 coding sequence is TGTGCCAGCAGCCGGACAGAGGACTGGGCCACCGGGGAGCTGTTTTTT. Translation: CASSRTEDWATGELFF.

V is TRBV21-1 and J is TRBJ2-5; the table's D call, TRBD1, has no DNA check behind it. TRBV21-1 is a pseudogene segment. The CDR3 is 17 residues long. CDR3 region: CASSIFRDRGHQETQYF. In nucleotides, the CDR3 is TGTGCCAGCAGCATTTTCCGGGACAGGGGACATCAAGAGACCCAGTACTTC.

J is TRBJ2-3 and V is TRBV27; perhaps TRBD2 as D (6 bases). Germline CDR1 reads MNHEY; CDR2 reads SMNVEV (reference sequence). The CDR3 sequence is 16 residues long. The V end was cut by 6 bases, the J end by 3 bases, with 19 bases between. The CDR3 nucleotides read TGTGCCAGCAGAGCCAGCTGGGCGGGACCAACAGATACGCAGTATTTT. Translation: CASRASWAGPTDTQYF.

This chain connects TRBV28 to TRBJ2-1; D perhaps matches TRBD1 (6 bases). Looked up from germline, CDR1 is MDHEN and CDR2 is SYDVKM. Trimming took off 3 bases at V and 6 bases at J, with 6 bases between the two ends. The CDR3 sequence is 12 residues long. The CDR3 loop is CASSLTGNEQFF. CDR3 sequence (DNA): TGTGCCAGCAGTTTGACAGGCAATGAGCAGTTCTTC. Together with reference TRBV28 and TRBJ2-1, the CDR3 gives the full variable domain: DVKVTQSSRYLVKRTGEKVFLECVQDMDHENMFWYRQDPGLGLRLIYFSYDVKMKEKGDIPEGYSVSREKKERFSLILESASTNQTSMYLCASSLTGNEQFFGPGTRLTVL.

V and J are TRBV6-5 and TRBJ2-1, with 8 bases aligning to TRBD2. V shed 3 bases, J shed 0 bases, and the junction held 4 bases outside the gene matches. The CDR3 is 16 amino acids. Germline assignment: CDR1 MNHEY and CDR2 SVGAGI. CDR3 region: CASSYSGTSSYNEQFF. CDR3 sequence (DNA): TGTGCCAGCAGTTATTCCGGGACTAGCTCCTACAATGAGCAGTTCTTC.

The J gene is TRBJ2-1, the V gene TRBV27, with 9 bases lining up with TRBD2. With V trimmed by 3 bases and J by 4 bases, 7 bases remained unmatched. Germline V gene sequence: CDR1 MNHEY, CDR2 SMNVEV (reference sequence). The CDR3 sequence is 16 residues long. CDR3 nucleotide sequence: TGTGCCAGCAGTTTGAGGCGGGGGGGCACTTACAATGAGCAGTTCTTC. Translation: CASSLRRGGTYNEQFF.

The chain is built from TRBV29-1 and TRBJ2-2, with TRBD1 as a possible D gene (6 bases). This CDR3 has 13 amino acids. The germline V and J ends were trimmed by 4 bases and 5 bases, with 11 bases remaining between them. The germline V gene has CDR1 SQVTM and CDR2 ANQGSEA. CDR3 bases: TGCAGCGTTGGGGGGCACGCGACCGGGGAGCTGTTTTTT. This codes for CSVGGHATGELFF.

The J gene is TRBJ2-5, the V gene TRBV6-6, with 8 bases aligning to TRBD2. This CDR3 has 15 amino acids. With V trimmed by 5 bases and J by 5 bases, 10 bases remained unmatched. Germline assignment: CDR1 MNHNY and CDR2 SVGAGI (reference sequence). CDR3 nucleotide sequence: TGTGCCAGCAGTGAGCCTAGTAGCGGGGATGAGACCCAGTACTTC. This codes for CASSEPSSGDETQYF.

The CDR3 coding sequence is TGTGCCTGGAGTGCGGCGGGGGGTGATACGCAGTATTTT. This sequence encodes CAWSAAGGDTQYF. This sequence joins TRBV30 and TRBJ2-3, with 8 positions matching TRBD2. V dropped 1 base and J dropped 6; count of bases not matched to a gene: 3. This CDR3 spans 13 amino acids. CDR1 and CDR2 (germline): GTSNPN, SVGIG (reference sequence).

The chain has TRBV28 and TRBJ2-7; D is ambiguous. This CDR3 spans 14 amino acids. Trimming stripped 5 bases from V and 4 bases from J, with 15 bases between. The germline CDR1 and CDR2 sequences are MDHEN and SYDVKM. The CDR3 protein is CASSRRSLSYEQYF. Written as DNA, the CDR3 is TGTGCCAGCAGTCGTCGGAGCCTCTCGTACGAGCAGTACTTC.

The rearrangement joins TRBV7-6 to TRBJ2-7, with 10 bases aligning to TRBD1. J gave up 3 bases and V 4 bases, and 6 bases lay outside the gene matches. Germline V gene data show CDR1 as SGHVS and CDR2 as FNYEAQ. The CDR3 loop spans 15 amino acids. Here the CDR3 reads CASSYRTGGGYEQYF. The CDR3 DNA reads as TGTGCCAGCAGCTATCGGACAGGGGGGGGCTACGAGCAGTACTTC.

The chain couples TRBV4-3 to TRBJ1-1; 7 bases match TRBD1. V was clipped by 4 bases and J by 3 bases; unmatched bases: 5. The germline V gene has CDR1 LGHNA and CDR2 YSLEER. The CDR3 is made up of 14 amino acids. The CDR3 is CASSPRQGDTEAFF. CDR3 bases: TGCGCCAGCAGCCCTCGACAGGGCGACACTGAAGCTTTCTTT.

The chain couples TRBV16 to TRBJ1-5; the match to TRBD1 covers 10 bases. The CDR3 extends over 19 amino acids. V was pared by 4 bases and J by 3 bases, with 15 bases of the junction left unmatched. Germline CDR1 is KGHSY and CDR2 is FQNENV. CDR3 coding DNA: TGTGCCAGCAGCCGTCTTTTAGGGACAGGGGAAAAACCCAATCAGCCCCAGCATTTT. Protein product: CASSRLLGTGEKPNQPQHF.

The table lists this clone with a count of one. The rearrangement links TRBV2 to TRBJ1-1; no definite D call. The CDR3 runs to 14 residues. Trimming stripped 4 bases from V and 2 bases from J, with 11 bases between. Germline values: CDR1 SNHLY, CDR2 FYNNEI. CDR3 nucleotide sequence: TGTGCCAGCAGTGTTTATGGCCCTAACACTGAAGCTTTCTTT. Translating gives CASSVYGPNTEAFF.

The J gene is TRBJ2-5, the V gene TRBV29-1; D is undetermined. V lost 4 bases and J 5 bases, leaving 11 bases between the germline ends. Germline values: CDR1 SQVTM, CDR2 ANQGSEA. The CDR3 runs 12 residues. The chain's CDR3 is CSVVNPSETQYF. DNA for the CDR3: TGCAGCGTTGTAAATCCCTCGGAGACCCAGTACTTC.

The gene calls are TRBV9 and TRBJ1-4; 10 positions match TRBD1. Germline CDR1 reads SGDLS; CDR2 reads YYNGEE. The V gene end was trimmed by 2 bases and the J gene end by 7 bases; junction bases not matched to a gene: 8. This CDR3 contains 16 residues. The CDR3 DNA reads TGTGCCAGCAGCGTCGGGACAGGGGTTTGGGGTGAAAAACTGTTTTTT. Residues: CASSVGTGVWGEKLFF.

The V gene is TRBV18, the J gene TRBJ2-3; 11 positions match TRBD2. Germline CDR1 is KGHSH and CDR2 is LQKENI. The J segment lost 6 bases and the V segment lost 4 bases, leaving 9 bases of the junction unmatched. CDR3 length: 16 residues. CDR3 in DNA: TGTGCCAGCTCACTATCGACTAGCGGGACTACGGATACGCAGTATTTT. This encodes CASSLSTSGTTDTQYF. The variable domain in full, completed from reference TRBV18 and TRBJ2-3, reads NAGVMQNPRHLVRRRGQEARLRCSPMKGHSHVYWYRQLPEEGLKFMVYLQKENIIDESGMPKERFSAEFPKEGPSILRIQQVVRGDSAAYFCASSLSTSGTTDTQYFGPGTRLTVL.